This paragraph covers one T cell receptor beta chain sequence. Its antigen is still unknown. PCR used 60 Vbeta primers and 13 Jbeta primers. Data came from immunoSEQ multiplex PCR; TCRdb stores just in-frame clones and leaves some out. The sample lists approximately 130,000 clones, about 85% occurring once. The CDR3 extends over 15 amino acids. Germline CDR1 KGHSH, CDR2 LQKENI. Trimming pared 11 bases from V and 6 bases from J, leaving 26 bases between. The sample belongs to a study of cytomegalovirus exposure and HLA in healthy donors. At the level of the study: HLA-typed donors were the source of about 85 million unique TCRs held in an early data release.

Study conclusions and caveats: About 87% or about 30% of the time was how often most TCR beta V segments were productive, according to an earlier analysis. Further analysis, carried out later, found HLA-associated TCR beta chains more clonally expanded than equally common other chains. Highly shared sequence variants in one cluster were likely a sequencing artifact.

This chain connects TRBV18 to TRBJ2-7, with a tentative D call TRBD2 (6 bases). The sequenced sample consisted of PBMCs. This clonotype was obtained from a woman aged 25 to 45 in good health and CMV-seropositive. The CDR3: CAASPGPGSSSEQYF. CDR3 DNA sequence: TGTGCCGCCTCCCCCGGGCCCGGGAGCTCTAGCGAGCAGTACTTC.